Presented here are 26 T cell receptor beta chains from one specimen sequenced in a study of cytomegalovirus exposure and HLA in healthy donors. A multiplex PCR was run with 60 Vbeta primers and 13 Jbeta primers. Profiling relied on immunoSEQ multiplex PCR, and the TCRdb table lists in-frame clones only, not all of them. The sample shows 55,000 to 70,000 clones, 68% of them seen only once. Sequenced input: PBMCs. These receptors came from a man in his forties or fifties in good health and CMV-seropositive.

This clone was detected only once. This chain uses TRBV18 with TRBJ2-1; possibly TRBD2 for D (5 bases). This CDR3 is built from 14 residues. Trimming pared 2 bases from V and 6 bases from J, leaving 11 bases between. Per the germline V gene, CDR1 is KGHSH and CDR2 is LQKENI. The CDR3 here is CASSPTASPNEQFF. The DNA of the CDR3 is TGTGCCAGCTCACCAACGGCTAGCCCCAATGAGCAGTTCTTC.

This chain joins TRBV2 and TRBJ1-5; 8 positions match TRBD1. Germline lookup yields CDR1 SNHLY and CDR2 FYNNEI. With V trimmed by 5 bases and J by 5 bases, 2 bases remained unmatched. The CDR3 consists of 13 residues. CDR3 DNA: TGTGCCAGCAGTAGACAGGGGTATCAGCCCCAGCATTTT. As protein: CASSRQGYQPQHF.

V gene TRBV10-3 combines with J gene TRBJ2-5, with a weak D call TRBD2 (6 bases). The V gene's germline CDR1 is ENHRY and CDR2 SYGVKD. The CDR3 is made up of 12 amino acids. The V end was cut by 11 bases, the J end by 2 bases, with 12 bases between. CDR3 amino acids: CAAGSGQETQYF. The CDR3 DNA reads TGTGCCGCCGGGAGCGGTCAAGAGACCCAGTACTTC.

This clone was observed a few times. V usage is TRBV7-2 and J usage is TRBJ2-1; the match to TRBD2 covers 11 bases. The junction had 10 bases not matched to a gene; V was cut back by 2 bases and J by 10 bases. Germline CDR1 and CDR2: SGHTA and FQGNSA. The CDR3 covers 16 residues. The CDR3 coding sequence is TGTGCCAGCAGCTTATCCCCCGCTAGCGGGAGGCCAGAGCAGTTCTTC. Protein sequence: CASSLSPASGRPEQFF.

The J gene is TRBJ2-2, the V gene TRBV7-9; 7 bases line up with TRBD2. The germline CDR1 and CDR2 sequences are SEHNR and FQNEAQ (reference sequence). V was pared by 7 bases and J by 6 bases, with 8 bases of the junction left unmatched. The CDR3 loop spans 14 amino acids. CDR3 loop: CASIAGEVAGELFF. DNA of the CDR3: TGTGCCAGCATTGCGGGAGAGGTGGCCGGGGAGCTGTTTTTT.

V gene TRBV5-1 combines with J gene TRBJ2-3; 10 bases line up with TRBD1. The germline V gene encodes CDR1 SGHRS and CDR2 YFSETQ. The ends lost 0 bases at V and 4 bases at J; junction bases unmatched: 11. This CDR3 is built from 18 residues. The DNA of the CDR3 is TGCGCCAGCAGCTTGGGGGACAGGGGATTAGGACAGGCAGATACGCAGTATTTT. It codes for CASSLGDRGLGQADTQYF. The whole variable domain, filled in from reference TRBV5-1 and TRBJ2-3, reads KAGVTQTPRYLIKTRGQQVTLSCSPISGHRSVSWYQQTPGQGLQFLFEYFSETQRNKGNFPGRFSGRQFSNSRSEMNVSTLELGDSALYLCASSLGDRGLGQADTQYFGPGTRLTVL.

The chain recombines TRBV29-1 with TRBJ2-1, with 9 bases lining up with TRBD2. There are 14 residues in the CDR3. V dropped 4 bases and J dropped 7; count of bases not matched to a gene: 8. Germline V gene sequence: CDR1 SQVTM, CDR2 ANQGSEA. The CDR3 loop is CSVVAGGLLNEQFF. CDR3 DNA sequence: TGCAGCGTTGTGGCGGGGGGGCTTTTGAATGAGCAGTTCTTC.

This clone showed up many times. This chain connects TRBV11-2 to TRBJ1-2; 8 bases align to TRBD1. This CDR3 region has 13 residues. Unmatched junction bases numbered 1, after V lost 1 base and J lost 6 bases. Germline V lookup: CDR1 SGHAT, CDR2 FQNNGV. The CDR3 nucleotides read TGTGCCAGCAGCTTAGGGACAGGGAATGGCTACACCTTC. It yields the protein CASSLGTGNGYTF.

The chain couples TRBV19 to TRBJ2-6, with TRBD2 as a possible D gene (5 bases). Germline V gives CDR1 LNHDA, CDR2 SQIVND (reference sequence). The CDR3 loop spans 16 amino acids. V dropped 8 bases and J dropped 0 bases, with 14 bases sitting between them. The CDR3 region has the DNA TGTGCCAGTTCTCGGGGTTATAGCTCTGGGGCCAACGTCCTGACTTTC. Amino acids: CASSRGYSSGANVLTF.

The rearrangement joins TRBV30 to TRBJ2-7; D may be TRBD1 (5 bases). The CDR3 totals 13 residues. Germline lookup yields CDR1 GTSNPN and CDR2 SVGIG (reference sequence). V dropped 4 bases and J dropped 3 bases, with 13 bases sitting between them. CDR3 region: CAWTGQGSYEQYF. The CDR3 nucleotides are TGTGCCTGGACCGGGCAGGGTAGCTACGAGCAGTACTTC.

J is TRBJ2-5 and V is TRBV5-1; 7 bases map to TRBD1. The ends lost 0 bases at V and 2 bases at J; junction bases unmatched: 7. In germline, CDR1 is SGHRS, CDR2 YFSETQ. The CDR3 is 16 residues long. For the CDR3, the DNA is TGCGCCAGCAGCTTGGAACCCCGACAGGGACAAGAGACCCAGTACTTC. It specifies CASSLEPRQGQETQYF.

The CDR3 DNA follows: TGTGCCAGCAGCTTAGGGGCAAGCCCTGGGGCCAACGTCCTGACTTTC. Translating it yields CASSLGASPGANVLTF. This rearrangement joins TRBV11-2 to TRBJ2-6; D uncertain. Germline V gene lookup returns CDR1 SGHAT and CDR2 FQNNGV. V dropped 1 base and J dropped 2 bases, with 9 bases sitting between them. The CDR3 runs to 16 residues. The complete variable domain, with remaining parts taken from reference TRBV11-2 and TRBJ2-6, reads EAGVAQSPRYKIIEKRQSVAFWCNPISGHATLYWYQQILGQGPKLLIQFQNNGVVDDSQLPKDRFSAERLKGVDSTLKIQPAKLEDSAVYLCASSLGASPGANVLTFGAGSRLTVL.

The chain joins TRBV2 to TRBJ2-1; D call uncertain. Per the germline V gene, CDR1 is SNHLY and CDR2 is FYNNEI. Trimming took off 7 bases at V and 5 bases at J, with 15 bases between the two ends. CDR3 size: 14 residues. The CDR3 nucleotides read TGTGCCAGCAAACAAAACCGTAATGACAATGAGCAGTTCTTC. This encodes CASKQNRNDNEQFF.

The rearrangement links TRBV27 to TRBJ1-1; the match to TRBD1 covers 8 bases. Germline CDR1 MNHEY, CDR2 SMNVEV (reference sequence). The V and J ends lost 5 bases and 1 base, in that order; junction bases with no gene match: 3. The length of the CDR3 is 14 residues. The CDR3 protein is CASSNRGRNTEAFF. The CDR3 DNA reads TGTGCCAGCAGTAACAGGGGGAGGAACACTGAAGCTTTCTTT.

In regard to this clone: A read error may account for a junction end that differs from germline. This rearrangement joins TRBV7-9 to TRBJ2-1; 8 bases are a match to TRBD2. The CDR3 is 12 residues long. The V gene's germline CDR1 is SEHNR and CDR2 FQNEAQ (reference sequence). In DNA form, the CDR3 reads TGTTCCAGCAGTTGGACTAGCAACGAGCAGTTCTTC. Translating it yields CSSSWTSNEQFF.

The rearrangement uses TRBV27 and TRBJ2-2; D not resolved. This CDR3 is 11 amino acids long. Germline V CDR1 and CDR2: MNHEY, SMNVEV (reference sequence). The V gene lost 10 bases and the J gene lost 4 bases, with 7 bases spanning the gap. The CDR3, as DNA: TGTGCCATCCTCCCCACCGGGGAGCTGTTTTTT. Encoded protein: CAILPTGELFF.

Only a few counts were recorded for this clone. In DNA, the CDR3 is TGTGCCAGCCTCGACAGAAGGTCCACTGAAGCTTTCTTT. Amino acid sequence: CASLDRRSTEAFF. The chain uses TRBV10-3 and TRBJ1-1; D possibly corresponds to TRBD1 (5 bases). From germline, CDR1 is ENHRY and CDR2 SYGVKD. V shed 10 bases and J shed 4 bases, with 16 bases lying between them. The CDR3 has 13 amino acids.

This rearrangement joins TRBV7-2 to TRBJ2-2; TRBD2 matches at 7 bases. V lost 5 bases, J lost 6 bases, and 12 bases stayed unmatched. The germline V gene encodes CDR1 SGHTA and CDR2 FQGNSA. The CDR3 spans 16 residues. DNA of the CDR3: TGTGCCAGCAGCCCCCATGGGCGGGGGACCGCCGGGGAGCTGTTTTTT. Translating it yields CASSPHGRGTAGELFF.

This clone was seen a few times. V is TRBV5-6 and J is TRBJ1-2, with TRBD1 matching over 7 bases. CDR3 length: 13 residues. Germline trimming cut 6 bases from V and 10 bases from J; bases unmatched to any gene: 12. Germline CDR1 SGHDT, CDR2 YYEEEE. Here the CDR3 DNA reads TGTGCCAGCAACCACAGGGGCCAATTCGACTACACCTTC. Translated: CASNHRGQFDYTF.

CDR3 in DNA: TGCGCCAGCAGCCAAGCGAGGGCTAGCGCGTACTACGAGCAGTACTTC. Amino acids: CASSQARASAYYEQYF. The V and J genes are TRBV4-3 and TRBJ2-7; perhaps TRBD2 as D (6 bases). V lost 1 base and J 3 bases, leaving 16 bases between the germline ends. This CDR3 has 16 amino acids. Looked up from germline, CDR1 is LGHNA and CDR2 is YSLEER.

V and J are TRBV4-3 and TRBJ1-2; D may be TRBD1 (5 bases). Germline V gene sequence: CDR1 LGHNA, CDR2 YSLEER. The V end was cut by 4 bases, the J end by 2 bases, with 17 bases between. CDR3 length: 16 residues. The CDR3 reads CASSPRGTDLNYGYTF. The CDR3 nucleotides read TGCGCCAGCAGCCCCCGGGGGACGGACCTAAACTATGGCTACACCTTC.

The chain employs TRBV9 and TRBJ2-3; 8 nucleotides agree with TRBD2. The germline V gene has CDR1 SGDLS and CDR2 YYNGEE. This CDR3 is 15 amino acids long. Germline trimming cut 3 bases from V and 1 base from J; bases unmatched to any gene: 4. The CDR3 region has the DNA TGTGCCAGCAGCGACGGGGGGGCCGGCACAGATACGCAGTATTTT. Amino acid sequence: CASSDGGAGTDTQYF.

In its sample, this clone is large. The V call is TRBV10-3, the J call TRBJ1-5; no clear D. The CDR3 contains 14 residues. V shed 1 base and J shed 5 bases, with 9 bases lying between them. The germline V gene has CDR1 ENHRY and CDR2 SYGVKD. The CDR3, as DNA: TGTGCCATCAGTGAGTTGGATGGAGATCAGCCCCAGCATTTT. This gives the protein CAISELDGDQPQHF.

This clone was seen a few times. The chain joins TRBV30 to TRBJ1-1, with 8 bases aligning to TRBD1. With 7 bases clipped from V and 8 bases from J, the junction kept 12 bases outside the gene matches. The CDR3 is made up of 13 amino acids. Germline lookup yields CDR1 GTSNPN and CDR2 SVGIG (reference sequence). This CDR3 is CASPLDRASEAFF. CDR3 nucleotide sequence: TGTGCCTCACCGTTGGACAGGGCATCCGAAGCTTTCTTT.

V gene TRBV2 combines with J gene TRBJ1-6; D gene uncertain. The CDR3 length is 14 residues. Trimming left V 4 bases short and J 8 bases short, with 12 bases between. CDR1 is SNHLY and CDR2 is FYNNEI in the germline V gene. CDR3 protein: CASSGATWDSPLHF. The CDR3 region has the DNA TGTGCCAGCAGTGGGGCGACCTGGGATTCACCCCTCCACTTT.

This clone appeared a few times. V is TRBV7-8 and J is TRBJ2-5; D perhaps matches TRBD1 (6 bases). In germline, CDR1 is SGHVS, CDR2 FQNEAQ. Trimming left V 5 bases short and J 2 bases short, with 12 bases between. CDR3 length: 14 residues. CDR3 in amino acids: CASSQGTFQETQYF. The CDR3 DNA sequence: TGTGCCAGCAGCCAAGGGACATTTCAAGAGACCCAGTACTTC.